The 17 T cell receptor beta chains below come from one sample, sequenced in a study of CD8+CD57+ T cells in acquired aplastic anemia (dated by TCRdb to about 2018). Reads for this sample came from an Illumina HiSeq 2000. Profiling of TCR beta VDJ combinations and CDR3 sequences used genomic DNA as the template. Using fastp at Q25 and MiXCR, TCRdb reprocessed the public reads and kept productive beta chains. Identical CDR3 proteins give one entry, which carries the most common genes and DNA. This sample has about 160,000 distinct CDR3 sequences in its table, and 71% of those were observed once. 40% to 60% of the sample is in the top ten clones. Expansion of CD8+CD57+ cells had been shown by flow cytometry in the patients chosen for sequencing. Material: sorted CD4+, CD8+, or CD8+CD57+ T cells (not recorded which) from PBMCs. Every receptor here comes from a human donor with aplastic anemia.

The chain combines TRBV24-1 with TRBJ2-1, with D uncertain. V lost 5 bases, J lost 9 bases, and 13 bases lay in between. The germline V gene has CDR1 KGHDR and CDR2 SFDVKD. This CDR3 has 13 amino acids. The CDR3 DNA sequence: TGTGCCACCAGTGTGACCGGAACCGGTGAGCAGTTCTTC. It translates to CATSVTGTGEQFF.

The V call is TRBV25-1, the J call TRBJ1-1; TRBD1 matches at 9 bases. The CDR3 has 13 residues. Losses at the gene ends were 6 bases for V and 5 bases for J; bases not matched to a gene: 4. CDR1 MGHDK and CDR2 SYGVNS come from the germline V gene. The DNA for the CDR3 is TGTGCCAGCAGGGGGACAGGGTTAACTGAAGCTTTCTTT. It is translated as CASRGTGLTEAFF.

This chain uses TRBV7-6 with TRBJ2-2, with 10 bases that match TRBD2. Looked up from germline, CDR1 is SGHVS and CDR2 is FNYEAQ. The CDR3 totals 16 residues. V shed 1 base, J shed 6 bases, and the junction held 5 bases outside the gene matches. This CDR3 is CASSLGVAGGSGELFF. CDR3 DNA: TGTGCCAGCAGCTTAGGGGTAGCGGGAGGTTCCGGGGAGCTGTTTTTT.

The gene calls are TRBV12-3 or TRBV12-4 and TRBJ2-1; 7 bases match TRBD1. The V gene end was trimmed by 5 bases and the J gene end by 11 bases; junction bases not matched to a gene: 15. The CDR3 covers 15 residues. CDR3 sequence: CASSDPPGQSGQQFF. DNA for the CDR3: TGTGCCAGCAGTGACCCCCCGGGACAGAGTGGGCAGCAGTTCTTC.

This clonotype was detected ten times or more. The chain couples TRBV6-2 or TRBV6-3 to TRBJ2-5; D is uncertain. Trimming took off 2 bases at V and 2 bases at J, with 9 bases between the two ends. CDR1 MNHEY and CDR2 SVGEGT come from the germline V gene. The CDR3 length is 14 residues. CDR3 amino acids: CASSYNAEQETQYF. CDR3 coding DNA: TGTGCCAGCAGTTACAACGCGGAACAAGAGACCCAGTACTTC.

V usage is TRBV6-1 and J usage is TRBJ2-7, with 8 nucleotides matching TRBD1. Per the germline V gene, CDR1 is MNHNS and CDR2 is SASEGT. V shed 7 bases and J 4 bases; nucleotides not matched to a gene: 6. The CDR3 is made up of 13 amino acids. DNA for the CDR3: TGTGCCAGCAACCCACAGGGGGGATACGAGCAGTACTTC. Protein: CASNPQGGYEQYF.

The V call is TRBV10-3, the J call TRBJ1-4; the D is unclear. The CDR3 runs 15 residues. The ends were cut back, 2 bases at V and 4 bases at J, with 11 bases in the middle. CDR1 and CDR2 from the germline V gene are ENHRY and SYGVKD. CDR3 sequence (DNA): TGTGCCATCAGTGAGACGCGGGAGCTTAATGAAAAACTGTTTTTT. This codes for CAISETRELNEKLFF.

The chain has TRBV20-1 and TRBJ2-7; D is unresolved. Germline CDR1 reads DFQATT; CDR2 reads SNEGSKA (reference sequence). This CDR3 spans 13 amino acids. V lost 4 bases and J lost 0, with 10 bases in between. In DNA form, the CDR3 reads TGCAGTGCTAACTCTGACATCTCCTACGAGCAGTACTTC. This codes for CSANSDISYEQYF.

The chain recombines TRBV25-1 with TRBJ1-1; D unclear. Germline V gene lookup returns CDR1 MGHDK and CDR2 SYGVNS. There are 12 residues in the CDR3. Trimming left V 8 bases short and J 1 base short, with 8 bases between. CDR3 DNA: TGTGCCAGCGAATTGGAGAACACTGAAGCTTTCTTT. Protein product: CASELENTEAFF.

This rearrangement joins TRBV6-4 to TRBJ2-2; D possibly corresponds to TRBD1 (6 bases). Per the germline V gene, CDR1 is MRHNA and CDR2 is SNTAGT. The CDR3 totals 14 residues. Trimming took 4 bases from V and 3 from J, leaving 9 bases between them. CDR3 region: CASSAQGDTGELFF. The CDR3, as DNA: TGTGCCAGCAGTGCACAGGGAGACACCGGGGAGCTGTTTTTT.

The chain couples TRBV7-9 to TRBJ1-5; 7 bases are shared with TRBD1. Germline trimming cut 3 bases from V and 6 bases from J; bases unmatched to any gene: 2. The V gene's germline CDR1 is SEHNR and CDR2 FQNEAQ (reference sequence). The CDR3 is made up of 13 amino acids. Here the CDR3 DNA reads TGTGCCAGCAGCTTTTCAGGGGGTCAGCCCCAGCATTTT. As protein: CASSFSGGQPQHF.

The table lists this clonotype with a few counts. The chain is built from TRBV20-1 and TRBJ2-1, with 8 bases aligning to TRBD1. Germline loops: CDR1 DFQATT, CDR2 SNEGSKA (reference sequence). V dropped 8 bases and J dropped 3; count of bases not matched to a gene: 9. The CDR3 covers 14 residues. The CDR3 nucleotides read TGCAGTAACCCCGAGACAGGGGACTACAATGAGCAGTTCTTC. It encodes CSNPETGDYNEQFF.

The CDR3 sequence: CASSIGGYGEPQHF. The DNA for the CDR3 is TGTGCCAGCAGCATCGGCGGTTATGGAGAGCCCCAGCATTTT. This sequence joins TRBV7-9 and TRBJ1-5; the D is unclear. V was shortened by 5 bases and J by 8 bases, with 16 bases between the two germline ends. Germline V CDR1 and CDR2: SEHNR, FQNEAQ (reference sequence). This CDR3 has 14 amino acids.

Comments on this clonotype: One junction end does not reproduce the germline sequence, and a read error may be involved. This chain connects TRBV9 to TRBJ2-2, with a tentative D call TRBD2 (6 bases). Per germline, CDR1 SGDLS and CDR2 YYNGEE. CDR3 size: 17 residues. The CDR3 loop reads CASSVRRDQANTGELFF. As DNA, the CDR3 is TGTGCCAGCAGCGTAAGGAGGGACCAAGCGAACACCGGGGAGCTGTTCTTT. The variable domain in full, completed from reference TRBV9 and TRBJ2-2, reads DSGVTQTPKHLITATGQRVTLRCSPRSGDLSVYWYQQSLDQGLQFLIQYYNGEERAKGNILERFSAQQFPDLHSELNLSSLELGDSALYFCASSVRRDQANTGELFFGEGSRLTVL.

This clonotype was picked up one time. The genes are TRBV29-1 and TRBJ1-1; maybe TRBD1 (5 bases). CDR1 is SQVTM and CDR2 is ANQGSEA in the germline V gene. The CDR3 length is 16 residues. The V end was cut by 4 bases, the J end by 5 bases, with 23 bases between. The CDR3 loop reads CSVVGGRGNLETEAFF. CDR3 bases: TGCAGCGTTGTGGGGGGTCGGGGCAACCTCGAGACTGAAGCTTTCTTT.

The table lists this clonotype with a count of one. The genes are TRBV7-9 and TRBJ2-1, with TRBD2 matching over 8 bases. The end of the DNA is better explained by TRBJ2-5, so the J call may be wrong. This CDR3 region has 16 residues. Germline lookup yields CDR1 SEHNR and CDR2 FQNEAQ (reference sequence). The CDR3 DNA follows: TGTGCCAGCAGCTTAGGATTAGAGCGGGAGACAGAGACCCAGTACTTC. Encoded protein: CASSLGLERETETQYF.

The CDR3 DNA reads TGTGCCACCAGGGGGCGATACACTGAAGCTTTCTTT. It is translated as CATRGRYTEAFF. The chain uses TRBV7-2 and TRBJ1-1; the match to TRBD1 covers 8 bases. CDR1 and CDR2 (germline): SGHTA, FQGNSA. The J segment lost 3 bases and the V segment lost 10 bases, leaving 4 bases of the junction unmatched. The CDR3 sequence is 12 residues long.